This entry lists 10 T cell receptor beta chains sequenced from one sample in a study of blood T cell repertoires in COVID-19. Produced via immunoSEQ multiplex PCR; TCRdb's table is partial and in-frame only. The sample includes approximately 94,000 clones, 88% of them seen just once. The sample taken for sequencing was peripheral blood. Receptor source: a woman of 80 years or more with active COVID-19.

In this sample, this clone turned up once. DNA for the CDR3: TGTGCCAGCAAGACCAGGGGGATAAATAACTATGGCTACACCTTC. Translated: CASKTRGINNYGYTF. V gene TRBV27 combines with J gene TRBJ1-2; TRBD1 aligns across 7 bases. The germline CDR1 and CDR2 sequences are MNHEY and SMNVEV (reference sequence). V shed 7 bases and J 1 base; nucleotides not matched to a gene: 9. The CDR3 sequence is 15 residues long.

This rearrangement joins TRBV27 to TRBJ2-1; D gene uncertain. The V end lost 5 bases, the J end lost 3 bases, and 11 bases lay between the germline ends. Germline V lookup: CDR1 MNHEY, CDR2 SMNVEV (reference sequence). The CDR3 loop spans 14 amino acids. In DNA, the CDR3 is TGTGCCAGCAGTCTCAGACTGGACTACAATGAGCAGTTCTTC. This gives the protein CASSLRLDYNEQFF.

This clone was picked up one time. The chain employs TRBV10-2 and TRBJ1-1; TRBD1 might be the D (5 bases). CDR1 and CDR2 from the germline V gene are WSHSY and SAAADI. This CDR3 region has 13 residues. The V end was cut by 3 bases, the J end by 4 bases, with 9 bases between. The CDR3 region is CASSDGGFTEAFF. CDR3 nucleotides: TGCGCCAGCAGTGACGGGGGTTTCACTGAAGCTTTCTTT.

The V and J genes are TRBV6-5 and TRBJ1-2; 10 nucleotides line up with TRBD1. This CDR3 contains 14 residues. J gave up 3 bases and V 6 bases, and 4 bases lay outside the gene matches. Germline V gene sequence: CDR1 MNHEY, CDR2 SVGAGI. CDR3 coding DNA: TGTGCCAGCAGCCGGGGGACAGGGGACTATGGCTACACCTTC. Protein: CASSRGTGDYGYTF.

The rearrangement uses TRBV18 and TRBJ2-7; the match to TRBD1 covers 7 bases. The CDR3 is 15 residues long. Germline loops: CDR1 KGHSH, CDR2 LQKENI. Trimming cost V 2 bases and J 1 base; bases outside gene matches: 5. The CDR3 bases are TGTGCCAGCTCACCAGGGACAGCCGAGTCCTACGAGCAGTACTTC. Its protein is CASSPGTAESYEQYF.

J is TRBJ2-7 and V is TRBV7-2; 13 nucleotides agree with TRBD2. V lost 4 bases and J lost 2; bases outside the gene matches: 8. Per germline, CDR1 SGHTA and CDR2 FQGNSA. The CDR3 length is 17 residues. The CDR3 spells CASSSHRTSGGTYEQYF. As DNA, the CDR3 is TGTGCCAGCAGCTCACACCGGACTAGCGGGGGAACCTACGAGCAGTACTTC.

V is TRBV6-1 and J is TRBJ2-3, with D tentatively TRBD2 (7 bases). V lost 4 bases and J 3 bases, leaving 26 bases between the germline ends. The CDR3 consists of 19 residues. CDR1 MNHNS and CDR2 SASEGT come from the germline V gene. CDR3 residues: CASSGGATSEKGWTDTQYF. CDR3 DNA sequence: TGTGCCAGCAGTGGGGGGGCCACTAGCGAGAAGGGGTGGACAGATACGCAGTATTTT.

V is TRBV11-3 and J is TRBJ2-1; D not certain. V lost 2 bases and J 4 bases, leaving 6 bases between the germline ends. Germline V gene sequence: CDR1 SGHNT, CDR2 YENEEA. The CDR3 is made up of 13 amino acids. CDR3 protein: CASSLTRYNEQFF. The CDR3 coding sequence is TGTGCCAGCAGCTTAACTCGTTACAATGAGCAGTTCTTC.

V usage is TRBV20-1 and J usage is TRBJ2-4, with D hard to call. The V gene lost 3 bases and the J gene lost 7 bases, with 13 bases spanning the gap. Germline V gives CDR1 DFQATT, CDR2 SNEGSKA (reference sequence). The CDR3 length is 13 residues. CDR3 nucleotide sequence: TGCAGTGCTAGTAACATATTGGGCAACATTCAGTACTTC. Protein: CSASNILGNIQYF.

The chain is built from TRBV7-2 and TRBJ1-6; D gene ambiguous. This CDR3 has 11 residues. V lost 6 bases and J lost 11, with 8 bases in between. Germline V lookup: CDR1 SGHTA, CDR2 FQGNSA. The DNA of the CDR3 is TGTGCCAGCAGATTTACTACACCCCTCCACTTT. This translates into CASRFTTPLHF.